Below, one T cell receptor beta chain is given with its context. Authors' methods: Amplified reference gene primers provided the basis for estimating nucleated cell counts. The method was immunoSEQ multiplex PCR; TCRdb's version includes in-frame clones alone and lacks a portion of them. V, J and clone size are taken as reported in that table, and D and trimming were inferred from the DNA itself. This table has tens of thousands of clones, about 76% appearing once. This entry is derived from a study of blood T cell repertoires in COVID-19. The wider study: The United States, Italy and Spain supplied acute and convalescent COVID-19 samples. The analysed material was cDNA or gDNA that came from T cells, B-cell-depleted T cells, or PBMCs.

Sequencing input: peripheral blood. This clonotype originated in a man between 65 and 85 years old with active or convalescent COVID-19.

The CDR3 DNA follows: TGTGCCAGCAGCAAAGACAGGGAAGCACGGACTGAAGCTTTCTTT. This codes for CASSKDREARTEAFF. The gene calls are TRBV6-6 and TRBJ1-1, with 7 bases that match TRBD1. V shed 6 bases and J 5 bases; nucleotides not matched to a gene: 12. The CDR3 length is 15 residues. Per germline, CDR1 MNHNY and CDR2 SVGAGI (reference sequence).